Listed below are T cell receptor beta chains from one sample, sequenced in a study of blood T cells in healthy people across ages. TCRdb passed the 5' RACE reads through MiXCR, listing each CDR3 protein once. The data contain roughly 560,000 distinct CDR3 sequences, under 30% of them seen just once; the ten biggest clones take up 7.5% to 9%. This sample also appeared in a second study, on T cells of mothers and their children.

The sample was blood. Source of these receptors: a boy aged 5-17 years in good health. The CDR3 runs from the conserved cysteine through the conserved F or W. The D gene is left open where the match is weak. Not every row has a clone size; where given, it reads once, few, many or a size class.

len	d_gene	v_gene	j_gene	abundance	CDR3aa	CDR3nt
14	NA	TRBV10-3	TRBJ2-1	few	CAISESGTYNERFF	TGTGCCATCAGTGAGTCAGGAACCTACAATGAGCGGTTCTTC
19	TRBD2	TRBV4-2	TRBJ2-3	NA	CASSQDSGTSGGHTDTQYF	TGTGCCAGCAGCCAAGATAGCGGGACTAGCGGGGGACACACAGATACGCAGTATTTT
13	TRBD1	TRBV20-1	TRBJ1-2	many	CSAGTGASIGYTF	TGCAGTGCTGGGACAGGGGCCTCTATTGGCTACACCTTC
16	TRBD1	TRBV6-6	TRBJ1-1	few	CASSNRDREGYTEAFF	TGTGCCAGCAGTAACCGGGACAGGGAGGGGTACACTGAAGCTTTCTTT
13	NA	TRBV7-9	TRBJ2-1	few	CASSFADHNEQFF	TGTGCCAGCAGCTTCGCGGACCACAATGAGCAGTTCTTC
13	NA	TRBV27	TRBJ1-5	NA	CASAGVGNQPQHF	TGTGCCAGCGCTGGGGTGGGCAATCAGCCCCAGCATTTT
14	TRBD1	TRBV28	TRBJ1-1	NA	CASSLWDRDTEAFF	TGTGCCAGCAGCCTGTGGGACAGGGATACTGAAGCTTTCTTT
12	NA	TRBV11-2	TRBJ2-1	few	CASSQVRNEQFF	TGTGCCAGCAGCCAAGTCCGTAATGAGCAGTTCTTC
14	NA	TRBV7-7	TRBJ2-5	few	CASRPDTVEETQYF	TGTGCTAGCAGACCCGATACGGTGGAAGAGACCCAGTACTTC
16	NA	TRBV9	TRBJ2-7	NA	CASSVAPSGPSNEQYF	TGTGCCAGCAGCGTAGCTCCCTCCGGACCCTCCAACGAGCAGTACTTC
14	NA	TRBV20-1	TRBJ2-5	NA	CSARDSAIQETQYF	TGCAGTGCTAGAGATAGCGCCATTCAAGAGACCCAGTACTTC
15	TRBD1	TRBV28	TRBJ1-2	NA	CASTLTGDVNYGYTF	TGTGCCAGCACCCTGACAGGGGACGTTAACTATGGCTACACCTTC
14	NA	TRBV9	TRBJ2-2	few	CASSLVENTGELFF	TGTGCCAGCAGCCTCGTAGAGAACACCGGGGAGCTGTTTTTT
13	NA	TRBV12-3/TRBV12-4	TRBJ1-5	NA	CASSFGGRQPQHF	TGTGCCAGCAGTTTCGGGGGTCGGCAGCCCCAGCATTTT
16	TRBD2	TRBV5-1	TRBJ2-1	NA	CASRLAGGTHYNEQFF	TGCGCCAGCAGACTAGCGGGAGGGACACATTACAATGAGCAGTTCTTC
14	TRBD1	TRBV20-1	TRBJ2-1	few	CSASRGLERNEQFF	TGCAGTGCTAGCAGGGGGCTGGAACGGAATGAGCAGTTCTTC
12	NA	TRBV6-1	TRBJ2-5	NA	CASSEVAETQYF	TGTGCCAGCAGTGAAGTGGCAGAGACCCAGTACTTC
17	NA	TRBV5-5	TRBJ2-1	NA	CASSVRPGSNEFEWQFF	TGTGCCAGCAGCGTGCGGCCCGGTAGCAATGAGTTCGAGTGGCAGTTCTTC
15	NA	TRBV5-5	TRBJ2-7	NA	CASSSSPQVGYEQYF	TGTGCCAGCAGCTCATCCCCCCAGGTCGGCTACGAGCAGTACTTC
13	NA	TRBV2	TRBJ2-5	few	CASLPPNQETQYF	TGTGCCAGCCTTCCACCGAACCAAGAGACCCAGTACTTC